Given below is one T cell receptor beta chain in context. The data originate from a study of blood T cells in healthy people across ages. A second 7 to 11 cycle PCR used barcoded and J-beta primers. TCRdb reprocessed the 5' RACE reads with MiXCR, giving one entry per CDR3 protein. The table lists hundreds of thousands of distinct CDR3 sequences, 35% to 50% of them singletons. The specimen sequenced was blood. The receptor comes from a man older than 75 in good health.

This CDR3 reads CSAPGLASEQYF. Here the CDR3 DNA reads TGCAGTGCCCCGGGACTAGCGTCCGAGCAGTACTTC. The chain employs TRBV20-1 and TRBJ2-7; 10 nucleotides agree with TRBD2. V was pared by 6 bases and J by 6 bases, with 5 bases of the junction left unmatched. This CDR3 is 12 amino acids long. Per germline, CDR1 DFQATT and CDR2 SNEGSKA (reference sequence).